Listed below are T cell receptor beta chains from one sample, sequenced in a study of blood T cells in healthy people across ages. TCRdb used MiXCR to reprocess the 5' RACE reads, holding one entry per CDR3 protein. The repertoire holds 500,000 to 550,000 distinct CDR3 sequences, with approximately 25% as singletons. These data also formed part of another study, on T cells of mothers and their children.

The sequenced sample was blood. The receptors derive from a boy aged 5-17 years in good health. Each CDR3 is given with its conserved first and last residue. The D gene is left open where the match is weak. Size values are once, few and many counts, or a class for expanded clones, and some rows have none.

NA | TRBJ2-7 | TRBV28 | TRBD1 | TGTGCCAGCATAGACAGGGCAAAGGTCGAGCAGTACTTC | CASIDRAKVEQYF
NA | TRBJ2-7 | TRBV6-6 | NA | TGTGCCAGCAATCCAGGGGACTACGAGCAGTACTTC | CASNPGDYEQYF
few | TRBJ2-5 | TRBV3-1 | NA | TGTGCCGGCAGCCAAAGAAACCGGGACCTCCAGTACTTC | CAGSQRNRDLQYF
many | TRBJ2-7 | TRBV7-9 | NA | TGTGCCAGCAGCTTTGGCGGGTCGACCTACGAGCAGTACTTC | CASSFGGSTYEQYF
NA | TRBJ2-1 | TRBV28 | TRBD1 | TGTGCCACCACCGGGACAGGGGGCAACAATGAGCAGTTCTTC | CATTGTGGNNEQFF
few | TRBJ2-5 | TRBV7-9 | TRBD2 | TGTGCCAGCAGCTCTGGACTAGCAGAGAGAGAGACCCAGTACTTC | CASSSGLAERETQYF
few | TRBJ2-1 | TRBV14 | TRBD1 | TGTGCCAGCAGCTCAACAGGGGGTTCCTCGTACAATGAGCAGTTCTTC | CASSSTGGSSYNEQFF
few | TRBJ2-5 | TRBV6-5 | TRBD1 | TGTGCCAGCAGTCGGGGACAGGCTCAAGAGACCCAGTACTTC | CASSRGQAQETQYF
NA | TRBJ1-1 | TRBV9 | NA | TGTGCCAGCAGGGAAGGCGTCTCACCGGAAGCTTTCTTT | CASREGVSPEAFF
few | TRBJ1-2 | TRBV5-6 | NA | TGTGCCAGCAGCCTCGGGATAGGGGAGAGTGGCTATGGCTACACCTTC | CASSLGIGESGYGYTF
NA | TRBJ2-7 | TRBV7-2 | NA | TGTGCCAGCAGCCCCGAAAGGGGGGGCGAGCAGTACTTC | CASSPERGGEQYF
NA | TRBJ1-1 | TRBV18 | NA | TGTGCCAGCTCACCCGGGTTAGAGGGTACTGAAGCTTTCTTT | CASSPGLEGTEAFF